This T cell receptor beta chain is from a study of T cells expressing NK-cell markers. cDNA encoding TCR beta was synthesized via 5'RACE template switching incorporating UMIs. From its re-call of the 5' RACE reads, TCRdb lists each CDR3 protein once, without DNA. The table lists some 600,000 distinct CDR3 sequences. The CDR3 extends over 14 amino acids. CDR1 is WNHNN, CDR2 SYGVQD, per germline (reference sequence). This rearrangement joins TRBV10-1 to TRBJ2-1; TCRdb lists TRBD1, though no DNA is available to test this call. This sequence was found in a man between 18 and 29 years old in good health. Sample: blood T cells: a sorted CD56 or NKG2C T cell subset, CD4+ or CD8+ T cells, or bulk PBMC T cells (not recorded which). CDR3 sequence reads: CASSGGWGADEQFF.